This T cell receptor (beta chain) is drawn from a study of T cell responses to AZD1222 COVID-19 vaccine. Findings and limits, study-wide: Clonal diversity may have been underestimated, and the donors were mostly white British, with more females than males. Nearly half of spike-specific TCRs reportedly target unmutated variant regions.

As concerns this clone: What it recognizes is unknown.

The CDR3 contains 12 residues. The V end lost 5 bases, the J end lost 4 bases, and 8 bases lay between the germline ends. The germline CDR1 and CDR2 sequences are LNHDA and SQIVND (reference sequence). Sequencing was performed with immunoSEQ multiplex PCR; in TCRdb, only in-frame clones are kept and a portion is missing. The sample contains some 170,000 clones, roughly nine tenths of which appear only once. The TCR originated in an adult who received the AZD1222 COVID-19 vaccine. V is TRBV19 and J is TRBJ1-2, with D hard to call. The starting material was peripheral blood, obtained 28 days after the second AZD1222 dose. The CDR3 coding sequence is TGTGCCAGTAGTCGCGCCTCCTATGGCTACACCTTC. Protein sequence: CASSRASYGYTF.